This TCR beta chain was obtained from a study of blood T cell repertoires in COVID-19. As for the study in general: From the United States, Italy and Spain came samples of acute and convalescent COVID-19. The analysed material was cDNA or gDNA that came from T cells, B-cell-depleted T cells, or PBMCs.

Trimming pared 4 bases from V and 4 bases from J, leaving 13 bases between. Per the germline V gene, CDR1 is MNHEY and CDR2 is SVGAGI. The CDR3 totals 14 residues. As originally analysed: Scientists estimated how many nucleated cells there were by amplifying reference gene primers. Libraries were prepared by immunoSEQ multiplex PCR; TCRdb keeps only in-frame clonotypes and omits some of them. The V and J calls and clone size are taken from that table; D and trimming were inferred from the DNA. The table lists some 100,000 clones, around 80% of them singletons. This chain connects TRBV6-5 to TRBJ1-1, with D tentatively TRBD1 (5 bases). The material sequenced was peripheral blood. This receptor was taken from an older man with acute or convalescent COVID-19. The CDR3 is CASSLGGTGTEAFF. Here the CDR3 DNA reads TGTGCCAGCAGTTTGGGGGGGACGGGCACTGAAGCTTTCTTT.